This T cell receptor (beta chain) emerged from a study of blood T cells in healthy people across ages. Overall study context: With template switching, about one barcoded beta molecule was captured per two T cells.

On this clonotype itself: One end of the junction varies from germline; a read error may be responsible.

Per the germline V gene, CDR1 is SNHLY and CDR2 is FYNNEI. This CDR3 contains 13 residues. It was with a sample-barcoded 5' primer and a J-beta primer mix that a second PCR of about 6 to 12 cycles was run. From each sample, at least 2.5 million paired-end reads containing CDR3 were obtained. TCRdb used MiXCR to reprocess the 5' RACE reads, holding one entry per CDR3 protein. The table lists about 650,000 distinct CDR3 sequences, 52% of them singletons. V usage is TRBV2 and J usage is TRBJ1-5, with D maybe TRBD1 (5 bases). The sequence was collected from an elderly woman in good health. Sequenced input: blood. CDR3: CASGTPSNQPQPF. In nucleotides, the CDR3 is TGTGCCAGTGGGACCCCTAGCAATCAGCCCCAGCCTTTT.